The 22 T cell receptor beta chains below all came from one sample that was sequenced in a study of early T cells in non-severe SARS-CoV-2 infection. TCRdb ran MiXCR on the 5' RACE reads and lists one entry per CDR3 protein. The data hold 50,000 to 60,000 distinct CDR3 sequences, with approximately 9.7% observed a single time. Material: whole blood. The origin of the receptors is an adult who was a healthcare worker with PCR-confirmed SARS-CoV-2 infection or an uninfected control (not recorded which).

This clonotype was found a few times. V gene TRBV5-8 combines with J gene TRBJ2-3, with 7 bases identical to TRBD2. This CDR3 is built from 14 residues. Looked up from germline, CDR1 is SGHTS and CDR2 is YDEGEE. Trimming took 4 bases from V and 2 from J; bases not matched to a gene: 4. DNA for the CDR3: TGTGCCAGCAGCGAACGGGACTACACAGATACGCAGTATTTT. It is translated as CASSERDYTDTQYF.

The rearrangement links TRBV10-3 to TRBJ1-2; D is perhaps TRBD1 (5 bases). CDR3 length: 14 residues. Germline CDR1 ENHRY, CDR2 SYGVKD. Deletions cut 7 bases from V and 7 bases from J, with 19 bases between. DNA of the CDR3: TGTGCCATCACCCAGTCTGGGGGACTGACTGGCTACACCTTC. Translating it yields CAITQSGGLTGYTF.

The chain carries TRBV12-3 or TRBV12-4 and TRBJ2-1, with 9 bases that match TRBD2. Unmatched junction bases numbered 9, after V lost 6 bases and J lost 9 bases. The CDR3 has 14 amino acids. The CDR3 DNA is TGTGCCAGCAGCTTTCGGACTAGCGACAGTGAGCAGTTCTTC. This gives the protein CASSFRTSDSEQFF.

The genes are TRBV20-1 and TRBJ2-7, with TRBD1 matching 9 bases. With 7 bases clipped from V and 5 bases from J, the junction kept 12 bases outside the gene matches. CDR1 and CDR2 (germline): DFQATT, SNEGSKA (reference sequence). The CDR3 loop spans 14 amino acids. The CDR3, as DNA: TGCAGTGGTCAGCTTCCGGGACAGGGCCACGAGCAGTACTTC. This gives the protein CSGQLPGQGHEQYF.

This clonotype was counted only a few times. This chain links TRBV3-1 with TRBJ2-1, with D unclear. The ends were cut back, 4 bases at V and 4 bases at J, with 11 bases in the middle. In germline, CDR1 is LGHDT, CDR2 YNNKEL (reference sequence). The CDR3 runs 14 residues. The CDR3 nucleotides read TGTGCCAGCAGCCCTTCGGGCAGATACAATGAGCAGTTCTTC. Residues: CASSPSGRYNEQFF.

This clonotype was detected many times. This chain links TRBV19 with TRBJ1-5, with D perhaps matching TRBD1 (5 bases). Germline V gene data show CDR1 as LNHDA and CDR2 as SQIVND (reference sequence). This CDR3 spans 15 amino acids. Between the trimmed V and J ends, which lost 4 bases and 2 bases, there was a span of 12 bases. This CDR3 is CASSRTGGGNQPQHF. The CDR3 coding sequence is TGTGCCAGTAGTAGGACGGGAGGGGGCAATCAGCCCCAGCATTTT. Full variable domain (missing parts from reference TRBV19 and TRBJ1-5): DGGITQSPKYLFRKEGQNVTLSCEQNLNHDAMYWYRQDPGQGLRLIYYSQIVNDFQKGDIAEGYSVSREKKESFPLTVTSAQKNPTAFYLCASSRTGGGNQPQHFGDGTRLSIL.

The chain couples TRBV7-3 to TRBJ2-1, with 14 nucleotides matching TRBD2. The CDR3 runs 17 residues. Trimming removed 5 bases from V and 4 bases from J; junction bases left unmatched: 7. Looked up from germline, CDR1 is SGHTA and CDR2 is FQGTGA. As DNA, the CDR3 is TGTGCCAGCAGCCCCGGGACTAGCGGGGGCCGGTACAATGAGCAGTTCTTC. The encoded protein is CASSPGTSGGRYNEQFF.

V and J are TRBV7-9 and TRBJ1-2, with D maybe TRBD1 (6 bases). Germline V gene data show CDR1 as SEHNR and CDR2 as FQNEAQ (reference sequence). Trimming pared 5 bases from V and 4 bases from J, leaving 14 bases between. The CDR3 totals 14 residues. CDR3 residues: CASSPSGASYGYTF. DNA for the CDR3: TGTGCCAGCAGCCCGTCAGGGGCCAGCTATGGCTACACCTTC. Full variable domain (rest looked up from reference TRBV7-9 and TRBJ1-2): DTGVSQNPRHKITKRGQNVTFRCDPISEHNRLYWYRQTLGQGPEFLTYFQNEAQLEKSRLLSDRFSAERPKGSFSTLEIQRTEQGDSAMYLCASSPSGASYGYTFGSGTRLTVV.

The chain uses TRBV7-6 and TRBJ2-1, with a tentative D call TRBD1 (5 bases). The CDR3 has 13 residues. Trimming cost V 0 bases and J 6 bases, with 6 bases left between them. The germline V gene encodes CDR1 SGHVS and CDR2 FNYEAQ. The CDR3 nucleotides read TGTGCCAGCAGCTTAGCCAGGGTCAATGAGCAGTTCTTC. Translating it yields CASSLARVNEQFF. Based on the CDR3 plus reference TRBV7-6 and TRBJ2-1, the full variable domain is GAGVSQSPRYKVTKRGQDVALRCDPISGHVSLYWYRQALGQGPEFLTYFNYEAQQDKSGLPNDRFSAERPEGSISTLTIQRTEQRDSAMYRCASSLARVNEQFFGPGTRLTVL.

The chain links TRBV6-6 to TRBJ2-7, with D maybe TRBD1 (6 bases). The CDR3 is 14 amino acids. Trimming shortened V by 9 bases and J by 3 bases, and 18 bases separated the two germline ends. Germline V lookup: CDR1 MNHNY, CDR2 SVGAGI (reference sequence). The CDR3 DNA follows: TGTGCCAGTAAACCGGGACACTTGGGCTACGAGCAGTACTTC. This encodes CASKPGHLGYEQYF.

The rearrangement joins TRBV5-1 to TRBJ2-3; maybe TRBD1 (6 bases). Germline CDR1 and CDR2: SGHRS and YFSETQ. CDR3 length: 17 amino acids. The V and J ends lost 1 base and 0 bases respectively, with 15 bases between them. The CDR3 loop reads CASSLQGGSPSTDTQYF. CDR3 nucleotides: TGCGCCAGCAGCTTGCAAGGGGGTTCCCCTAGCACAGATACGCAGTATTTT.

This clonotype came up many times. The chain uses TRBV27 and TRBJ2-7; D possibly uses TRBD1 or TRBD2 (5 bases each). Germline values: CDR1 MNHEY, CDR2 SMNVEV (reference sequence). The CDR3 is 15 residues long. The V and J ends lost 9 bases and 7 bases respectively, with 25 bases between them. The DNA for the CDR3 is TGTGCCAGAACCCAGTCCGGCCTCCGGGGCGGGGAGCAGTACTTC. Translating it yields CARTQSGLRGGEQYF.

This clonotype was seen more than once but under ten times. This chain joins TRBV2 and TRBJ1-1; weak D call: TRBD1 (6 bases). CDR3 length: 15 amino acids. The germline CDR1 and CDR2 sequences are SNHLY and FYNNEI. V shed 6 bases and J shed 1 base, with 15 bases lying between them. The DNA of the CDR3 is TGTGCCAGCAGGGGGACACCCACGGGGAACACTGAAGCTTTCTTT. Protein: CASRGTPTGNTEAFF.

This clonotype was counted ten times or more. The genes are TRBV6-5 and TRBJ1-2, with D possibly TRBD1 on 6 matching bases. Germline V gene sequence: CDR1 MNHEY, CDR2 SVGAGI. CDR3 length: 11 residues. V lost 6 bases to trimming and J lost 6 bases, with 8 bases between them. The CDR3 DNA follows: TGTGCCAGCAGACAGGGTAATGGCTACACCTTC. Translated: CASRQGNGYTF.

This clonotype was recorded once. The CDR3 nucleotides read TGTGCCAGCAGTGGGACTAGCGGGGGTGAGACCCAGTACTTC. Encoded protein: CASSGTSGGETQYF. The V call is TRBV12-3 or TRBV12-4, the J call TRBJ2-5; 14 bases map to TRBD2. J was trimmed by 5 bases and V by 5 bases; bases with no gene match: 1. There are 14 residues in the CDR3.

V and J are TRBV30 and TRBJ1-1; D is undetermined. V lost 0 bases and J 5 bases, leaving 10 bases between the germline ends. The CDR3 is 13 residues long. Germline assignment: CDR1 GTSNPN and CDR2 SVGIG (reference sequence). The CDR3 is CAWSVHGRTEAFF. DNA for the CDR3: TGTGCCTGGAGTGTACATGGAAGGACTGAAGCTTTCTTT.

The chain employs TRBV7-3 and TRBJ2-3; D is unclear. With 4 bases removed from V and 4 bases from J, the gap between germline ends came to 9 bases. The CDR3 is 13 amino acids. Germline-derived CDR1 and CDR2 are SGHTA and FQGTGA. The CDR3 nucleotides read TGTGCCAGCAGCTCCGAGTGGGCAGATACGCAGTATTTT. Amino acids: CASSSEWADTQYF.

V gene TRBV6-5 combines with J gene TRBJ2-7; D perhaps matches TRBD2 (5 bases). Trimming stripped 6 bases from V and 4 bases from J, with 13 bases between. Per the germline V gene, CDR1 is MNHEY and CDR2 is SVGAGI. This CDR3 has 13 residues. The CDR3 spells CASRPPGKYEQYF. The CDR3 nucleotides read TGTGCCAGCAGACCTCCGGGAAAGTACGAGCAGTACTTC.

The gene calls are TRBV7-6 and TRBJ1-6; D not resolved. The germline V gene has CDR1 SGHVS and CDR2 FNYEAQ. V shed 5 bases and J shed 7 bases, with 9 bases lying between them. There are 13 residues in the CDR3. In DNA form, the CDR3 reads TGTGCCAGCAGCCCCCAGCCCAATTCACCCCTCCACTTT. It specifies CASSPQPNSPLHF.

The sample holds many counts of this clonotype. This chain links TRBV11-1 with TRBJ2-1; 9 nucleotides match TRBD2. CDR3 size: 16 residues. Germline trimming cut 9 bases from V and 4 bases from J; bases unmatched to any gene: 13. From germline, CDR1 is SGHAT and CDR2 FQDESV (reference sequence). In DNA form, the CDR3 reads TGTGCCAGGAGTTATTCTAGCGGGGCAATATACAATGAGCAGTTCTTC. This translates into CARSYSSGAIYNEQFF.

This clonotype appeared a few times. V and J are TRBV21-1 and TRBJ2-5. TRBV21-1 is reported as a pseudogene. This CDR3 contains 13 residues. The CDR3 bases are TGTGCCAGCAAAAAGTGTAGGAAAGAGACCCAGTACTTC. Translated: CASKKCRKETQYF.

The chain carries TRBV7-2 and TRBJ2-5; D is undetermined. The CDR3 is 14 residues long. V dropped 2 bases and J dropped 1 base, with 8 bases sitting between them. CDR1 and CDR2 from the germline V gene are SGHTA and FQGNSA. The chain's CDR3 is CASSLIPTQETQYF. The DNA for the CDR3 is TGTGCCAGCAGCTTAATTCCCACCCAAGAGACCCAGTACTTC.